This TCR beta chain was recovered during a study of blood T cell repertoires in COVID-19. This clone has a handful of counts. The CDR3 loop spans 15 amino acids. Per germline, CDR1 MNHNY and CDR2 SVGAGI (reference sequence). V was shortened by 3 bases and J by 4 bases, with 13 bases between the two germline ends. TCRdb's copy holds only in-frame clones and misses some; the assay was immunoSEQ multiplex PCR. The profile shows under 250,000 clones, approximately 81% of them singletons. The source of this sequence is a woman of 80 years or more with acute or convalescent COVID-19. The chain employs TRBV6-6 and TRBJ1-5; D perhaps matches TRBD1 (5 bases). Source material: peripheral blood. CDR3 loop: CASSYSDRTNQPQHF. In DNA, the CDR3 is TGTGCCAGCAGTTATTCCGACAGAACGAATCAGCCCCAGCATTTT.